This is a list of T cell receptor beta chains from one sample in a study of cytomegalovirus exposure and HLA in healthy donors. Sequenced by immunoSEQ multiplex PCR; TCRdb stores in-frame clones only, minus some. The table has approximately 140,000 clones, over 70% seen once. The sequenced sample was PBMCs. These TCRs come from a man between 18 and 35 years old in good health and CMV-seronegative. CDR3s include the opening cysteine and the closing phenylalanine or tryptophan. The order of the fields is J gene, clone size, D gene, V gene, CDR3 length, CDR3 DNA, CDR3 protein. The D gene is left open where the match is weak. Clone sizes are given selectively: once, few, many, or a class where the clone is expanded.

J: TRBJ1-1
size: few
D: -
V: TRBV30
length: 12
DNA: TGTGCCTGGCATCACAGGAACACTGAAGCTTTCTTT
CDR3: CAWHHRNTEAFF

J: TRBJ2-3
size: -
D: TRBD2
V: TRBV4-1
length: 16
DNA: TGCGCCAGCAGCCAAGCAAGCGGGGGGCTCACAGATACGCAGTATTTT
CDR3: CASSQASGGLTDTQYF

J: TRBJ1-4
size: -
D: -
V: TRBV18
length: 14
DNA: TGTGCCAGCTCACCACCCCCAGTTAATGAAAAACTGTTTTTT
CDR3: CASSPPPVNEKLFF

J: TRBJ2-2
size: -
D: -
V: TRBV7-5
length: 19
DNA: TGTGCCAGAAGCTTAGCGAAGTCTGCAGGGATCCCCTCCACCGGGGAGCTGTTTTTT
CDR3: CARSLAKSAGIPSTGELFF

J: TRBJ1-2
size: -
D: -
V: TRBV9
length: 15
DNA: TGTGCCAGCAGCGTAGCTCGGCAGGGAAATCCTGGCTACACCTTC
CDR3: CASSVARQGNPGYTF

J: TRBJ2-5
size: -
D: -
V: TRBV7-2
length: 15
DNA: TGTGCCAGCAGCTTACAGCGTTCGCCAGCAGAGACCCAGTACTTC
CDR3: CASSLQRSPAETQYF

J: TRBJ1-5
size: -
D: -
V: TRBV6-4
length: 13
DNA: TGTGCCAGCAGTGAAGAGCAAAATCAGCCCCAGCATTTT
CDR3: CASSEEQNQPQHF

J: TRBJ2-3
size: -
D: TRBD1
V: TRBV15
length: 14
DNA: TGTGCCACCAGCAACAGGGGTTTTTCAGATACGCAGTATTTT
CDR3: CATSNRGFSDTQYF

J: TRBJ2-3
size: few
D: -
V: TRBV9
length: 14
DNA: TGTGCCAGCAGCGTAGATGGGGGCGTCAATACGCAGTATTTT
CDR3: CASSVDGGVNTQYF

J: TRBJ2-2
size: -
D: -
V: TRBV29-1
length: 15
DNA: TGCAGCGTTGGGGGGCAGGGTGGGGACACCGGGGAGCTGTTTTTT
CDR3: CSVGGQGGDTGELFF

J: TRBJ1-2
size: once
D: -
V: TRBV30
length: 12
DNA: TGTGCCTGGAGTGGGCAGAACTATGGCTACACCTTC
CDR3: CAWSGQNYGYTF

J: TRBJ2-7
size: -
D: -
V: TRBV19
length: 15
DNA: TGTGCCAGTAGTTTAAACAGGAGAGGAGTCCACGAGCAGTACTTC
CDR3: CASSLNRRGVHEQYF

J: TRBJ1-1
size: few
D: -
V: TRBV5-1
length: 15
DNA: TGCGCCAGCAGCTTGTGGGGGGGCAGAAACACTGAAGCTTTCTTT
CDR3: CASSLWGGRNTEAFF

J: TRBJ1-1
size: -
D: -
V: TRBV18
length: 13
DNA: TGTGCCAGCTTGGGCGCCATGAACACTGAAGCTTTCTTT
CDR3: CASLGAMNTEAFF

J: TRBJ2-1
size: -
D: TRBD1
V: TRBV4-3
length: 14
DNA: TGCGCCAGCAACCTCGCGGGACAGGGGGGTGAGCAGTTCTTC
CDR3: CASNLAGQGGEQFF

J: TRBJ1-2
size: -
D: -
V: TRBV6-6
length: 16
DNA: TGTGCCAGCAGCAACAGAGGACAGATAGATAACTATGGCTACACCTTC
CDR3: CASSNRGQIDNYGYTF

J: TRBJ1-4
size: -
D: TRBD1
V: TRBV15
length: 18
DNA: TGTGCCACCAGCAGAGATCCAGCGACAGGGAATCGCAATGAAAAACTGTTTTTT
CDR3: CATSRDPATGNRNEKLFF